One and the same sample provided the 3 T cell receptor beta chains below, sequenced in a study of blood T cell repertoires in COVID-19 (dated by TCRdb to 2019 to 2021). The library was obtained by the immunoSEQ multiplex PCR assay. TCRdb stores this immuneACCESS table with in-frame sequences only. Part of the clones is absent; in the studies checked, under half of the shortfall reflects unresolved V genes, and no reason is known for the rest. This sample is represented by about 280,000 clones; roughly 85% of them were singletons. The ten most abundant clones make up over 9% of the sample. The sample consisted of peripheral blood. The source of these receptors is a woman aged 45-65 years who had recovered from COVID-19.

The rearrangement links TRBV6-2 or TRBV6-3 to TRBJ1-1; the D gene is possibly TRBD1 (6 bases). CDR1 and CDR2 (germline): MNHEY, SVGEGT. Trimming pared 4 bases from V and 0 bases from J, leaving 12 bases between. This CDR3 contains 15 residues. Here the CDR3 reads CASSSRGSVNTEAFF. CDR3 in DNA: TGTGCCAGCAGTTCCAGGGGTAGTGTGAACACTGAAGCTTTCTTT.

The chain joins TRBV6-5 to TRBJ2-3; TRBD2 agrees at 8 bases. Germline lookup yields CDR1 MNHEY and CDR2 SVGAGI. This CDR3 is built from 15 residues. J gave up 1 base and V 7 bases, and 7 bases lay outside the gene matches. CDR3 region: CASNHGLAGTDTQYF. The CDR3 DNA is TGTGCCAGCAACCACGGACTAGCAGGCACAGATACGCAGTATTTT.

A single count supports this clone. The J gene is TRBJ2-1, the V gene TRBV5-1, with D perhaps matching TRBD2 (5 bases). From germline, CDR1 is SGHRS and CDR2 YFSETQ. The CDR3 loop spans 17 amino acids. Trimming removed 0 bases from V and 2 bases from J, with 15 bases in between. The DNA for the CDR3 is TGCGCCAGCAGCTTGGACTCAAGGAGGAACCCCTACAATGAGCAGTTCTTC. Amino acid sequence: CASSLDSRRNPYNEQFF.